The 19 T cell receptor beta chains listed next were all sequenced from one sample in a study of blood T cell repertoires in COVID-19. Data came from immunoSEQ multiplex PCR; TCRdb stores just in-frame clones and leaves some out. Of approximately 75,000 clones detected, 82% appear once; the ten largest clones hold 6.5% to 8%. The sample was peripheral blood. These receptors were obtained from a human donor in a cohort sampled during active COVID-19.

This clone was counted a single time. This chain's CDR3 is CASSLGMGQRRGYTF. Here the CDR3 DNA reads TGTGCCAGCAGCTTGGGGATGGGACAGCGAAGAGGCTACACCTTC. V is TRBV5-6 and J is TRBJ1-2; 7 positions match TRBD1. This CDR3 has 15 amino acids. With 0 bases clipped from V and 8 bases from J, the junction kept 10 bases outside the gene matches. Germline V gene sequence: CDR1 SGHDT, CDR2 YYEEEE.

This clone was observed a few times. The V call is TRBV2, the J call TRBJ1-3, with unresolved D. This CDR3 has 13 residues. From germline, CDR1 is SNHLY and CDR2 FYNNEI. Trimming stripped 3 bases from V and 4 bases from J, with 7 bases between. The CDR3 protein is CASSDRIGNTIYF. The CDR3, as DNA: TGTGCCAGCAGTGACAGGATAGGAAACACCATATATTTT.

The table lists this clone with a count of one. V gene TRBV4-2 combines with J gene TRBJ1-3; D remains unclear. The length of the CDR3 is 16 residues. V was clipped by 1 base and J by 4 bases, with 14 bases between them. Germline CDR1 LGHNA, CDR2 YNFKEQ. The CDR3 nucleotides read TGTGCCAGCAGCCAAGCGCTGCAGGTTGGGGGAAACACCATATATTTT. Encoded protein: CASSQALQVGGNTIYF.

The chain has TRBV19 and TRBJ2-5; 12 bases line up with TRBD1. Trimming removed 5 bases from V and 4 bases from J; junction bases left unmatched: 8. This CDR3 is built from 16 residues. Germline assignment: CDR1 LNHDA and CDR2 SQIVND (reference sequence). The CDR3 coding sequence is TGTGCCAGTAGTGGCGGGGACAGGGGGCTTGGAGAGACCCAGTACTTC. Translation gives CASSGGDRGLGETQYF.

This chain links TRBV11-2 with TRBJ2-1, with D perhaps TRBD2 (6 bases). This CDR3 comprises 16 residues. Germline V gene lookup returns CDR1 SGHAT and CDR2 FQNNGV. The germline V and J ends were trimmed by 5 bases and 9 bases, with 23 bases remaining between them. The CDR3 is CASSRRDSGVSSEQFF. CDR3 nucleotide sequence: TGTGCCAGCAGCAGAAGGGACTCAGGAGTATCTAGTGAGCAGTTCTTC.

The J gene is TRBJ2-3, the V gene TRBV9; TRBD1 is a possible D gene (5 bases). The CDR3 extends over 15 amino acids. The germline V and J ends were trimmed by 0 bases and 5 bases, with 13 bases remaining between them. Per germline, CDR1 SGDLS and CDR2 YYNGEE. CDR3 in amino acids: CASSVVGVSVDTQYF. CDR3 in DNA: TGTGCCAGCAGCGTAGTAGGGGTCAGTGTAGATACGCAGTATTTT.

Remarks on this clone: Within the sample, other DNA sequences also encode this same CDR3. This sequence joins TRBV18 and TRBJ1-5; D unresolved. The CDR3 covers 15 residues. V was cut by 2 bases and J by 0 bases, with 8 bases left in between. Per the germline V gene, CDR1 is KGHSH and CDR2 is LQKENI. CDR3 residues: CASSPRTDSNQPQHF. CDR3 bases: TGTGCCAGCTCACCAAGGACTGATAGCAATCAGCCCCAGCATTTT.

The chain uses TRBV6-5 and TRBJ1-1, with TRBD1 matching over 9 bases. The germline gives CDR1 MNHEY, CDR2 SVGAGI. CDR3 length equals 14 residues. The junction had 5 bases not matched to a gene; V was cut back by 5 bases and J by 4 bases. The DNA for the CDR3 is TGTGCCAGCAGTCAGTTGACAGGGGGCACTGAAGCTTTCTTT. Its translation is CASSQLTGGTEAFF.

The chain links TRBV11-2 to TRBJ2-1; 11 bases are shared with TRBD2. This CDR3 has 18 residues. Germline assignment: CDR1 SGHAT and CDR2 FQNNGV. With V trimmed by 1 base and J by 3 bases, 8 bases remained unmatched. The CDR3 region is CASSLARLAGISYNEQFF. CDR3 sequence (DNA): TGTGCCAGCAGCTTAGCCCGACTAGCGGGGATCAGCTACAATGAGCAGTTCTTC. The complete variable domain, with remaining parts taken from reference TRBV11-2 and TRBJ2-1, reads EAGVAQSPRYKIIEKRQSVAFWCNPISGHATLYWYQQILGQGPKLLIQFQNNGVVDDSQLPKDRFSAERLKGVDSTLKIQPAKLEDSAVYLCASSLARLAGISYNEQFFGPGTRLTVL.

The chain combines TRBV29-1 with TRBJ1-3, with TRBD1 matching 8 bases. V lost 7 bases and J lost 0; bases outside the gene matches: 2. This CDR3 is built from 13 residues. CDR1 and CDR2 (germline): SQVTM, ANQGSEA. The CDR3: CSAGQASGNTIYF. The CDR3 DNA reads TGCAGCGCGGGACAGGCCTCTGGAAACACCATATATTTT.

The rearrangement uses TRBV10-3 and TRBJ2-7, with 9 nucleotides matching TRBD1. Germline V gene data show CDR1 as ENHRY and CDR2 as SYGVKD. The CDR3 contains 14 residues. V was clipped by 8 bases and J by 0 bases; unmatched bases: 5. The CDR3 DNA follows: TGTGCCATCGGGGAGGGACAGGGCTCCTACGAGCAGTACTTC. Translating gives CAIGEGQGSYEQYF.

This clone was seen once. The chain has TRBV18 and TRBJ2-5; D unresolved. V dropped 3 bases and J dropped 1 base, with 9 bases sitting between them. The V gene's germline CDR1 is KGHSH and CDR2 LQKENI. The CDR3 is 14 residues long. The CDR3 DNA reads as TGTGCCAGCTCACCGAATGCAGGCCAAGAGACCCAGTACTTC. Translated: CASSPNAGQETQYF.

This clone was seen once. The CDR3 loop reads CASSQDQASADTQYF. The CDR3 DNA is TGCGCCAGCAGCCAAGATCAGGCTAGCGCAGATACGCAGTATTTT. The chain links TRBV4-3 to TRBJ2-3, with D maybe TRBD2 (6 bases). The CDR3 is 15 residues long. Germline V gene sequence: CDR1 LGHNA, CDR2 YSLEER. V gave up 0 bases and J gave up 4 bases, with 11 bases separating them.

The chain carries TRBV4-3 and TRBJ1-1, with no clear D. V was clipped by 0 bases and J by 1 base, with 9 bases between them. This CDR3 spans 15 amino acids. Germline CDR1 is LGHNA and CDR2 is YSLEER. The CDR3, as DNA: TGCGCCAGCAGCCAAGATACAGTTCCGAACACTGAAGCTTTCTTT. Amino acids: CASSQDTVPNTEAFF.

V and J are TRBV7-9 and TRBJ2-1; D might be TRBD2 (5 bases). Trimming took 6 bases from V and 0 from J, leaving 15 bases between them. Looked up from germline, CDR1 is SEHNR and CDR2 is FQNEAQ (reference sequence). The CDR3 spans 16 residues. DNA of the CDR3: TGTGCCAGCAGAACCCCCGGGGAGAGCTCCTACAATGAGCAGTTCTTC. This gives the protein CASRTPGESSYNEQFF.

This chain links TRBV7-8 with TRBJ2-3, with 12 bases that match TRBD2. Germline V lookup: CDR1 SGHVS, CDR2 FQNEAQ. V was pared by 5 bases and J by 6 bases, with 9 bases of the junction left unmatched. The CDR3 sequence is 16 residues long. The CDR3 reads CASSPSTSGGGDTQYF. The CDR3 nucleotides read TGTGCCAGCAGCCCATCGACTAGCGGGGGAGGTGATACGCAGTATTTT.

In this sample, this clone turned up a few times. This sequence joins TRBV18 and TRBJ1-3; 8 positions match TRBD1. Unmatched junction bases numbered 6, after V lost 4 bases and J lost 7 bases. The CDR3 has 14 amino acids. The germline gives CDR1 KGHSH, CDR2 LQKENI. This CDR3 reads CASSLGTGRNTIYF. The DNA of the CDR3 is TGTGCCAGCTCACTTGGGACAGGTCGCAACACCATATATTTT. Together with reference TRBV18 and TRBJ1-3, the CDR3 gives the full variable domain: NAGVMQNPRHLVRRRGQEARLRCSPMKGHSHVYWYRQLPEEGLKFMVYLQKENIIDESGMPKERFSAEFPKEGPSILRIQQVVRGDSAAYFCASSLGTGRNTIYFGEGSWLTVV.

V usage is TRBV5-4 and J usage is TRBJ2-5; 9 nucleotides agree with TRBD2. Trimming cost V 1 base and J 5 bases; bases outside gene matches: 9. The CDR3 extends over 16 amino acids. Germline CDR1 SGHNT, CDR2 YYREEE (reference sequence). Here the CDR3 reads CASSLWGRGGHETQYF. In DNA, the CDR3 is TGTGCCAGCAGCTTGTGGGGGCGGGGGGGCCATGAGACCCAGTACTTC.

This clone showed up just once. The chain employs TRBV5-8 and TRBJ2-5, with D possibly being TRBD1 (5 bases). This CDR3 is built from 14 residues. Trimming pared 0 bases from V and 4 bases from J, leaving 10 bases between. Germline V gene sequence: CDR1 SGHTS, CDR2 YDEGEE. CDR3 protein: CASSLGAGAETQYF. CDR3 coding DNA: TGTGCCAGCAGCTTGGGGGCTGGGGCAGAGACCCAGTACTTC. The full variable domain, completed using reference TRBV5-8 and TRBJ2-5, is EAGVTQSPTHLIKTRGQQATLRCSPISGHTSVYWYQQALGLGLQFLLWYDEGEERNRGNFPPRFSGRQFPNYSSELNVNALELEDSALYLCASSLGAGAETQYFGPGTRLLVL.